The source of this T cell receptor (beta chain) is a study of patients and donors after allogeneic stem cell transplantation. This CDR3 is 14 amino acids long. The germline gives CDR1 SGHTA, CDR2 FQGNSA. With 4 bases removed from V and 8 bases from J, the gap between germline ends came to 17 bases. TCRdb processed the RT-PCR reads anew with MiXCR; each CDR3 protein has one entry. The repertoire holds about 210,000 distinct CDR3 sequences, around two fifths seen once, with around 10% in the top ten. This clonotype was observed a few times. The material sequenced was blood, either unsorted or a sorted T cell fraction (not recorded which). The sequence was collected from a human donor who was either an allogeneic HSCT recipient or a stem cell or donor lymphocyte infusion donor (not recorded which). It is not recorded whose cells these are; they may come from a transplant donor. The rearrangement links TRBV7-2 to TRBJ1-2, with unresolved D. CDR3 DNA: TGTGCCAGCAGCTCTGGATTGAGGGCGGCCGGCTACACCTTC. Protein product: CASSSGLRAAGYTF.